This TCR beta chain appears in the sequencing data of a study of T-cell reconstitution after alpha-beta-depleted transplantation in children. Unique molecular identifiers were used in preparing the TCRbeta library. MiXCR, applied by TCRdb to the PCR reads, yields one record per CDR3 protein. Of 190,000 or so distinct CDR3 sequences listed, roughly 15% are singletons. This clonotype has just a few counts. The germline CDR1 and CDR2 sequences are SGHNT and YENEEA. This CDR3 region has 15 residues. Trimming cost V 5 bases and J 10 bases, with 18 bases left between them. This rearrangement joins TRBV11-3 to TRBJ1-6; perhaps TRBD1 as D (5 bases). This sample comprised PBMCs from the stem cell graft donor, obtained from the stem cell graft. This clonotype was obtained from a human donor who donated a stem cell graft to a child with acute lymphoblastic leukemia. In DNA, the CDR3 is TGTGCCAGCAGCCCCAAGGGTCAGGGCTACTCACCCCTCCACTTT. Its protein product is CASSPKGQGYSPLHF.